This record looks at one T cell receptor beta chain sequence and its context. Its antigen is unidentified. TCRdb re-derived calls from the RT-PCR reads in MiXCR, one entry per CDR3 protein. The data contain about 830,000 distinct CDR3 sequences, roughly 18% of them singletons. The V gene's germline CDR1 is SGHAT and CDR2 FQNNGV. V was pared by 5 bases and J by 8 bases, with 4 bases of the junction left unmatched. The CDR3 is 12 amino acids. This entry comes from a study of response to subunit inactivated influenza vaccine. Study-wide results and caveats: Each seasonal influenza vaccination recruits few new T cells, the authors suggested.

The J gene is TRBJ2-3, the V gene TRBV11-2, with TRBD2 matching 7 bases. This sample comprised PBMCs from blood, obtained about 5 days after vaccination. This sequence was found in a man aged 45-65 years who received an inactivated influenza vaccine. CDR3 nucleotide sequence: TGTGCCAGCAGCCCGGGACTACGTACGCAGTATTTT. This codes for CASSPGLRTQYF.